These T cell receptor beta chains were read from a single sample in a study of blood T cell repertoires in COVID-19. Clones were sequenced by immunoSEQ multiplex PCR, and TCRdb holds only the in-frame ones, with some missing. The sample consists of under 300,000 clones, over 75% of them appearing once. Material: PBMCs or T cells enriched from blood (not recorded which). Source of these receptors: a woman in her thirties or forties who had been exposed to COVID-19. The CDR3 runs from the conserved cysteine through the conserved F or W. Fields, in order: J gene, clone size, D gene, V gene, CDR3 protein, CDR3 DNA. A D gene is named only where the DNA matches it firmly. Clone sizes are given selectively: once, few, many, or a class where the clone is expanded.

TRBJ1-1 . TRBD1 TRBV28 CASSLSRGRTEAFF TGTGCCAGCAGTTTAAGTAGGGGGCGGACTGAAGCTTTCTTT
TRBJ1-1 . . TRBV7-2 CASSFISQMITEAFF TGTGCCAGCAGCTTTATATCACAAATGATCACTGAAGCTTTCTTT
TRBJ2-4 . TRBD2 TRBV2 CASGLAGPSKNIQYF TGTGCCAGCGGACTAGCGGGACCCTCCAAAAACATTCAGTACTTC
TRBJ1-2 . . TRBV25-1 CASSESIGARSYGYTF TGTGCCAGCAGTGAATCAATTGGGGCCCGCTCATATGGCTACACCTTC
TRBJ2-2 . . TRBV14 CASSPPSGELFF TGTGCCAGCAGCCCGCCTAGCGGGGAGCTGTTTTTT
TRBJ2-7 . TRBD1 TRBV3-1/TRBV3-2 CASSQVGGQGAHEQYF TGTGCCAGCAGCCAAGTTGGGGGACAGGGGGCCCACGAGCAGTACTTC
TRBJ1-2 . TRBD1 TRBV10-3 CAISGKGGTGADYGYTF TGTGCCATCAGTGGAAAAGGGGGCACAGGGGCGGACTATGGCTACACCTTC
TRBJ2-1 few . TRBV7-9 CASSLYSNNEQFF TGTGCCAGCAGCTTATACAGCAACAATGAGCAGTTCTTC
TRBJ1-1 . . TRBV28 CASSYGSLNTEAFF TGTGCCAGCAGTTATGGCAGTTTGAACACTGAAGCTTTCTTT
TRBJ2-1 . . TRBV11-2 CASSPRGGSGGGEQFF TGCGCCAGCAGCCCGCGAGGAGGGAGCGGTGGGGGGGAGCAGTTCTTC
TRBJ1-5 . . TRBV24-1 CATSGGVGPQHF TGTGCCACCAGTGGGGGCGTTGGGCCCCAGCATTTT
TRBJ1-6 . . TRBV12-3/TRBV12-4 CASSAYRNSPLHF TGTGCCAGCAGTGCTTACAGGAATTCACCCCTCCACTTT
TRBJ2-5 once . TRBV4-3 CASSQEGGQKETQYF TGCGCCAGCAGCCAAGAGGGGGGACAGAAAGAGACCCAGTACTTC
TRBJ2-5 . TRBD2 TRBV28 CASSLSREGRKTQYF TGTGCCAGCAGTTTATCCAGGGAGGGGAGGAAGACCCAGTACTTC
TRBJ2-7 few TRBD1 TRBV4-3 CASSQGTGNSYEQYF TGCGCCAGCAGCCAAGGGACAGGGAACTCCTACGAGCAGTACTTC
TRBJ2-7 . TRBD2 TRBV4-3 CASSPLAAGGPYEQYF TGCGCCAGCAGCCCCTTAGCAGCGGGGGGCCCCTACGAGCAGTACTTC
TRBJ1-1 . TRBD1 TRBV11-1 CASSPRTGGNTEAFF TGTGCCAGCAGCCCGCGGACAGGGGGAAACACTGAAGCTTTCTTT
TRBJ1-1 . . TRBV7-2 CASSLGQASAEAFF TGTGCCAGCAGCTTAGGCCAGGCGTCGGCTGAAGCTTTCTTT
TRBJ1-4 . TRBD1 TRBV6-5 CASSLQGRPNEKLFF TGTGCCAGCAGCCTACAGGGGAGACCTAATGAAAAACTGTTTTTT
TRBJ2-3 . TRBD2 TRBV11-3 CASSLEGTSGYSTDTQYF TGTGCCAGCAGCTTAGAGGGGACTAGCGGATATAGCACAGATACGCAGTATTTT
TRBJ2-7 . . TRBV15 CATSRPSMGASYEQYF TGTGCCACCAGCAGGCCCAGTATGGGAGCGTCCTACGAGCAGTACTTC
TRBJ2-2 few TRBD2 TRBV4-2 CASSQEVTSGRLGELFF TGTGCCAGCAGCCAAGAGGTCACTAGCGGGAGGCTCGGGGAGCTGTTTTTT
TRBJ2-5 . . TRBV18 CASSPPSETQYF TGTGCCAGCTCACCACCCTCGGAGACCCAGTACTTC
TRBJ2-1 few TRBD2 TRBV2 CASSASGSSYNEQFF TGTGCCAGCAGCGCTAGCGGGAGCTCCTACAATGAGCAGTTCTTC
TRBJ2-1 . TRBD1 TRBV16 CASSQLRGQGRDEQFF TGTGCCAGCAGCCAATTGCGGGGACAGGGTCGGGATGAGCAGTTCTTC
TRBJ2-1 few TRBD2 TRBV4-3 CASSQDFASGTYNEQFF TGCGCCAGCAGCCAAGATTTCGCTAGCGGGACTTACAATGAGCAGTTCTTC
TRBJ2-1 . . TRBV7-2 CASSLLRGDEQFF TGTGCCAGCAGCTTACTCAGGGGGGATGAGCAGTTCTTC
TRBJ1-4 few TRBD1 TRBV6-5 CASSSGTGWEKLFF TGTGCCAGCTCCTCCGGGACAGGGTGGGAAAAACTGTTTTTT
TRBJ1-2 few . TRBV6-5 CASSTSAGDYGYTF TGTGCCAGCAGTACCTCCGCGGGGGACTATGGCTACACCTTC
TRBJ1-5 once TRBD1 TRBV27 CASSFGQGSFQPQHF TGTGCCAGCAGTTTCGGACAGGGCTCCTTTCAGCCCCAGCATTTT
TRBJ2-3 . . TRBV18 CASSPPSIDTQYF TGTGCCAGCTCACCACCGAGTATAGATACGCAGTATTTT
TRBJ1-1 . . TRBV6-2/TRBV6-3 CASSYAFSGVNTEAFF TGTGCCAGCAGTTACGCCTTTTCGGGGGTGAACACTGAAGCTTTCTTT
TRBJ2-3 . TRBD2 TRBV10-3 CAISDPGASGTTDTQYF TGTGCCATCAGCGATCCGGGGGCTAGCGGGACAACAGATACGCAGTATTTT
TRBJ1-4 . . TRBV12-3/TRBV12-4 CASSRQDNEKLFF TGTGCCAGCAGCCGCCAGGATAATGAAAAACTGTTTTTT
TRBJ1-6 . . TRBV11-3 CASSLNRDSPLHF TGTGCCAGCAGCTTAAACAGGGATTCACCCCTCCACTTT
TRBJ1-1 once TRBD1 TRBV28 CASRYTGGITEAFF TGTGCCAGCAGGTACACAGGGGGTATTACTGAAGCTTTCTTT
TRBJ2-1 once . TRBV9 CASSGSDREQFF TGTGCCAGCAGCGGATCAGACAGGGAGCAGTTCTTC
TRBJ2-2 . TRBD2 TRBV19 CASSHPLGGANTGELFF TGTGCCAGTAGCCACCCCCTGGGGGGGGCGAACACCGGGGAGCTGTTTTTT
TRBJ2-1 many TRBD2 TRBV4-1 CASSQLAGTSGNEQFF TGCGCCAGCAGCCAACTAGCCGGGACTAGCGGCAATGAGCAGTTCTTC
TRBJ2-1 once . TRBV28 CASSNSGGPREQFF TGTGCCAGCAGTAACTCCGGGGGGCCTCGAGAGCAGTTCTTC
TRBJ2-1 once . TRBV24-1 CATREGLDSNEQFF TGTGCCACCAGGGAGGGCCTTGATAGCAATGAGCAGTTCTTC
TRBJ2-3 . . TRBV6-1 CASSERVRTVSDTQYF TGTGCCAGCAGTGAGCGGGTACGGACAGTGTCAGATACGCAGTATTTT
TRBJ1-1 once TRBD1 TRBV2 CASGTGEAFF TGTGCCAGTGGGACAGGGGAAGCTTTCTTT
TRBJ1-6 once TRBD1 TRBV5-5 CASSLQGAQNSPLHF TGTGCCAGCAGCTTGCAGGGGGCGCAGAATTCACCCCTCCACTTT
TRBJ2-1 . . TRBV11-3 CASSLDATGSYNEQFF TGTGCCAGCAGCTTAGATGCAACAGGGAGCTACAATGAGCAGTTCTTC
TRBJ1-2 . . TRBV7-9 CASSEVYILALWTF TGTGCCAGCAGCGAAGTGTATATCCTCGCCCTATGGACCTTC